These T cell receptor beta chains were read from a single sample in a study of blood T cell repertoires in COVID-19. Data came from immunoSEQ multiplex PCR; TCRdb stores just in-frame clones and leaves some out. The sample shows tens of thousands of clones, roughly 88% of them seen only once. What was sequenced was peripheral blood. All receptors come from a human donor in a cohort sampled during active COVID-19. The CDR3 runs from the conserved cysteine through the conserved F or W.

V	CDR3
TRBV6-1	CASSEGQGNEKLFF
TRBV13	CASSSLQGQETQYF
TRBV19	CASKGRQGKDEQFF
TRBV5-4	CASSNPPAGIYEQYF
TRBV6-5	CASSRRERDTQYF
TRBV5-4	CASSSSGRLDEQYF
TRBV5-6	CASSLAGAGSRSYNEQFF
TRBV6-6	CASSHRGRGEQYF
TRBV20-1	CSAGQLSAFF
TRBV7-3	CASSLGPSAPYEQYF
TRBV24-1	CATSDASGVNNEQFF
TRBV3-1/TRBV3-2	CASSLREGAGNTIYF
TRBV29-1	CSVRVSGETQYF
TRBV18	CASSPPLTGGYNQPQHF
TRBV19	CASSTPPGTGINNEQFF
TRBV7-2	CASSSAGGNNAGELFF
TRBV2	CASSNTNTGELFF
TRBV6-1	CASSERTGIPTEAFF
TRBV7-2	CASSFTGTGTYEQYF
TRBV18	CASSLSSYEQYF
TRBV5-1	CASSPTGVEQYF
TRBV19	CASSISTGGYEQYF
TRBV15	CATSREGRTYEQYF
TRBV9	CASSPNQRTQTGELFF
TRBV6-2/TRBV6-3	CASSATTYNSPLHF
TRBV4-3	CASSPGTGSYEQYF
TRBV7-6	CASSRTATSTDTQYF
TRBV14	CASSPSGTRTSNEQYF
TRBV6-6	CASKKQGQETQYF
TRBV27	CASSLRAGGTYEQYF
TRBV7-9	CASSLEGTGYEKLFF